The present TCR beta chain was sequenced within a study of patients and donors after allogeneic stem cell transplantation. TCRdb reanalysed the RT-PCR reads using MiXCR and keeps one entry per CDR3 protein. Of roughly 940,000 distinct CDR3 sequences listed, more than 15% are singletons. Germline assignment: CDR1 LGHDT and CDR2 YNNKEL (reference sequence). This CDR3 has 13 residues. V shed 4 bases and J 12 bases; nucleotides not matched to a gene: 9. This clonotype appeared a few times. The sequenced sample consisted of blood, either unsorted or a sorted T cell fraction (not recorded which). The rearrangement uses TRBV3-1 and TRBJ2-1, with 7 nucleotides matching TRBD1. This clonotype was sampled from a human donor who was either an allogeneic HSCT recipient or a stem cell or donor lymphocyte infusion donor (not recorded which). It is not recorded whose cells these are; they may come from a transplant donor. Written as DNA, the CDR3 is TGTGCCAGCAGCCCTTACAGACGGGACAGGCAGTTCTTC. As protein: CASSPYRRDRQFF.